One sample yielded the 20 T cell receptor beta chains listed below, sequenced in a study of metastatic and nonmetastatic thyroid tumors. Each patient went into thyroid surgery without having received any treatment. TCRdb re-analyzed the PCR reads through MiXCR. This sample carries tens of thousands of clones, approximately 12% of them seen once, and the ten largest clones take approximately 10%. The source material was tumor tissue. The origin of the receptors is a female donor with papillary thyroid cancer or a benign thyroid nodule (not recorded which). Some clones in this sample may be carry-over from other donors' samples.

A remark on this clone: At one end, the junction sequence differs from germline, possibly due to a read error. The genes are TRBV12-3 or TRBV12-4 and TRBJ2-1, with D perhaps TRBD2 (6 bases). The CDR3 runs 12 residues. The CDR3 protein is CASSFARGEKFF. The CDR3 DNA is TGTGCCAGCAGTTTCGCGCGGGGTGAGAAGTTCTTC.

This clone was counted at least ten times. The CDR3 spells CASSAGTGVLYEQYF. The CDR3 nucleotides read TGTGCCAGCAGTGCCGGGACAGGCGTCCTTTACGAGCAGTACTTC. The genes are TRBV28 and TRBJ2-7, with 8 bases fitting TRBD1. CDR1 is MDHEN, CDR2 SYDVKM, per germline. V was clipped by 5 bases and J by 4 bases; unmatched bases: 10. The CDR3 is 15 residues long.

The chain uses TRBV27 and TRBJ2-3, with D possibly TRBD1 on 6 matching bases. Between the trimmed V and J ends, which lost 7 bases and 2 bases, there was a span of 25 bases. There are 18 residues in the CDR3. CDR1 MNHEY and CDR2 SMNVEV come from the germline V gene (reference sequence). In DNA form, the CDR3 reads TGTGCCAGCAACGACCAATATCAGGGGCCCACTATCACAGATACGCAGTATTTT. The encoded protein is CASNDQYQGPTITDTQYF.

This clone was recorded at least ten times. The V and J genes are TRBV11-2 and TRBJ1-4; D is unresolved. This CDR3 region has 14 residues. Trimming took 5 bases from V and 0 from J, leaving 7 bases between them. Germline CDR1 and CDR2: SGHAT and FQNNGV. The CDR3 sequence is CASSGPATNEKLFF. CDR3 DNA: TGTGCCAGCAGCGGCCCCGCAACTAATGAAAAACTGTTTTTT. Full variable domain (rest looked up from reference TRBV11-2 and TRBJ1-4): EAGVAQSPRYKIIEKRQSVAFWCNPISGHATLYWYQQILGQGPKLLIQFQNNGVVDDSQLPKDRFSAERLKGVDSTLKIQPAKLEDSAVYLCASSGPATNEKLFFGSGTQLSVL.

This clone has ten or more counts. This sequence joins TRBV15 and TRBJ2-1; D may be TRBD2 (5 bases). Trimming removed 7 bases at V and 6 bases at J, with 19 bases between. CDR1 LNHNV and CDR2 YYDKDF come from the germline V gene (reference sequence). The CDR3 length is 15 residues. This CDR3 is CATTLGGGPVNEQFF. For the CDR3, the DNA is TGTGCCACCACCCTCGGAGGCGGGCCGGTCAATGAGCAGTTCTTC.

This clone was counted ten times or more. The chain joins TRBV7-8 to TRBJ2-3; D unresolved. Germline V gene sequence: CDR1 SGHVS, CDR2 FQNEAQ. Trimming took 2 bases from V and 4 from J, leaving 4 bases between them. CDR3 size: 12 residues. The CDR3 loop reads CASSLLADTQYF. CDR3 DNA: TGTGCCAGCAGCTTACTGGCAGATACGCAGTATTTT.

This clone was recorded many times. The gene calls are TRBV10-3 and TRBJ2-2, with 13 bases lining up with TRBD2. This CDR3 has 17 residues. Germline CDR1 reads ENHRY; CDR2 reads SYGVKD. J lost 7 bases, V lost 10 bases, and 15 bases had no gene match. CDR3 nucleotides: TGTGCCACCAGGCCAGGGACTAGCGGGACTCTAGGCGGGGAGCTGTTTTTT. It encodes CATRPGTSGTLGGELFF.

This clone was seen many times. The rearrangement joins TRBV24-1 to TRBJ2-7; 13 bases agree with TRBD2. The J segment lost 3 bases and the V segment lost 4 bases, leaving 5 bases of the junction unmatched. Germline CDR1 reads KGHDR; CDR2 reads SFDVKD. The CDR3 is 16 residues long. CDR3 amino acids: CATSDGGLAGDYEQYF. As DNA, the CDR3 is TGTGCCACCAGTGACGGTGGACTAGCGGGAGACTACGAGCAGTACTTC.

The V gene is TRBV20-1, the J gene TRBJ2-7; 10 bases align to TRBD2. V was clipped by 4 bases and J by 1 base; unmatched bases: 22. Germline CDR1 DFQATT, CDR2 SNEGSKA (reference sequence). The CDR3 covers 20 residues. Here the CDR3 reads CSAMGLLAGRGGGKSYEQYF. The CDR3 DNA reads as TGCAGTGCTATGGGCCTACTAGCGGGAAGAGGGGGTGGAAAATCCTACGAGCAGTACTTC.

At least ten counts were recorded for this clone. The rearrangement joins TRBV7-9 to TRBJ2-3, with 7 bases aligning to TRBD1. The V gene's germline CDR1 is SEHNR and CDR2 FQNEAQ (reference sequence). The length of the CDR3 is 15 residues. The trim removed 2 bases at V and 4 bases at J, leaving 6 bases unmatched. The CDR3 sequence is CASSLQGVEADTQYF. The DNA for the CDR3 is TGTGCCAGCAGCTTACAGGGGGTGGAAGCAGATACGCAGTATTTT.

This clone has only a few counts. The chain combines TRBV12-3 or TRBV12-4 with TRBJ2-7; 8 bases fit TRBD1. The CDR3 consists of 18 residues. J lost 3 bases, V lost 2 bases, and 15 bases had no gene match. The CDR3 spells CASSLLAGTGRSVYEQYF. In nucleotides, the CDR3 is TGTGCCAGCAGTTTACTCGCGGGGACAGGCAGATCTGTCTACGAGCAGTACTTC.

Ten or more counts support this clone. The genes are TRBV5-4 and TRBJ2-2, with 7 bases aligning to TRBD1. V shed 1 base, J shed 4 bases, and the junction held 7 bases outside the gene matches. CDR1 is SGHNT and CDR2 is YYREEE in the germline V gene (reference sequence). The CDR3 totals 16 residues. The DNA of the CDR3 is TGTGCCAGCAGCTTGCCGACGGGACAGACCACCGGGGAGCTGTTTTTT. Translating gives CASSLPTGQTTGELFF.

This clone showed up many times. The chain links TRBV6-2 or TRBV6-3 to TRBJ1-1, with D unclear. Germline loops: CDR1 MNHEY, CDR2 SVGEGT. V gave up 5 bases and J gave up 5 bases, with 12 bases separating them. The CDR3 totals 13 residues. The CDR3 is CASSPQLGTEAFF. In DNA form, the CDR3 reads TGTGCCAGCAGTCCACAGTTAGGTACTGAAGCTTTCTTT.

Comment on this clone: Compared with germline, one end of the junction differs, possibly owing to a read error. As DNA, the CDR3 is TGCAGCGCTAGTTTGACCGGGACAGTGGGCAATGAGCAGTTCTTC. This codes for CSASLTGTVGNEQFF. J is TRBJ2-1 and V is TRBV20-1; TRBD1 matches at 7 bases. The CDR3 covers 15 residues. CDR1 and CDR2 from the germline V gene are DFQATT and SNEGSKA (reference sequence).

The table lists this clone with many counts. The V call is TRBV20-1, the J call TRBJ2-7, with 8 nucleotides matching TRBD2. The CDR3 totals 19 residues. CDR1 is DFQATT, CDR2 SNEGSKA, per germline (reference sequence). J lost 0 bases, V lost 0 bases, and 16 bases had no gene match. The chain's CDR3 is CSARESGVTSGGSSYEQYF. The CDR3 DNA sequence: TGCAGTGCTAGAGAGTCGGGAGTAACTAGCGGAGGAAGCTCCTACGAGCAGTACTTC.

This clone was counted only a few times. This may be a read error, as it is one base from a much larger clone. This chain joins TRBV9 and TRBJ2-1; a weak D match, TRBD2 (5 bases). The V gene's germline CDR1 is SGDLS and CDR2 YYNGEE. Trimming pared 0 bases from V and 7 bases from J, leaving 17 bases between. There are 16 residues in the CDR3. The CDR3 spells CASSVGVWTLRNEQFF. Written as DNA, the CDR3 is TGTGCCAGCAGCGTAGGCGTGTGGACTTTAAGGAATGAGCAGTTCTTC.

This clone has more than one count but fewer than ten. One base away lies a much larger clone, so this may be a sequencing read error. DNA of the CDR3: TGTGCCATCAGCTGGGACAGGAACACTGTAGCTTTCTTT. Protein product: CAISWDRNTVAFF. V gene TRBV10-3 combines with J gene TRBJ1-1; TRBD1 matches 8 bases. The CDR3 has 13 residues. Germline V gene data show CDR1 as ENHRY and CDR2 as SYGVKD.

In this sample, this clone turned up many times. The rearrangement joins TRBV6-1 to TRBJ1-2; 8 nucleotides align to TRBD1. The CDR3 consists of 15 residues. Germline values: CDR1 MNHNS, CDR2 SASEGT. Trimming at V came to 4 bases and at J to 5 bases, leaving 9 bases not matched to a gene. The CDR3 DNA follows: TGTGCCAGCAGTGGGTGGACAGGGCGGAATTATGGCTACACCTTC. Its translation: CASSGWTGRNYGYTF.

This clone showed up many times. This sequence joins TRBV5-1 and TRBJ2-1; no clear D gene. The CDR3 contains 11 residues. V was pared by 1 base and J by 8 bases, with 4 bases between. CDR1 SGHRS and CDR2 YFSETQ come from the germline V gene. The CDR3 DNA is TGCGCCAGCAGCTTGTCCGATGAGCAGTTCTTC. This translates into CASSLSDEQFF.

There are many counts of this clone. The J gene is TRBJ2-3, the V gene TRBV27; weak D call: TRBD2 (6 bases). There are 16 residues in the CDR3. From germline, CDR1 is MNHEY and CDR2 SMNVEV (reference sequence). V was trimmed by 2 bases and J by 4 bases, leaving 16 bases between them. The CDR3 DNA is TGTGCCAGCAGTTTAGCGCCCGGGACTGACTCAGATACGCAGTATTTT. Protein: CASSLAPGTDSDTQYF.